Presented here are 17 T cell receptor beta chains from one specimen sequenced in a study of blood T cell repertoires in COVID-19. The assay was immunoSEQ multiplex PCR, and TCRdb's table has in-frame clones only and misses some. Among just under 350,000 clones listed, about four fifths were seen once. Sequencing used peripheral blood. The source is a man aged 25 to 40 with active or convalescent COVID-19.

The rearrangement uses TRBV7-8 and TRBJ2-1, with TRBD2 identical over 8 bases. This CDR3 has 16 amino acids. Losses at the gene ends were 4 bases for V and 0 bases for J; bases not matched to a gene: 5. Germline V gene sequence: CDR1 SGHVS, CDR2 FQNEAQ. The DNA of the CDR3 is TGTGCCAGCAGCTCCCAGCGGGAGAGCTCCTACAATGAGCAGTTCTTC. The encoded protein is CASSSQRESSYNEQFF.

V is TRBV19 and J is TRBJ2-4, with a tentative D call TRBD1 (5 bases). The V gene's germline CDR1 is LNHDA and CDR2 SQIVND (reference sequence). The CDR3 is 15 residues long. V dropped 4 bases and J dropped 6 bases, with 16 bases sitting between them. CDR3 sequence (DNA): TGTGCCAGTAGTACCCTTGGGGCAGAAAGAAACATTCAGTACTTC. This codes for CASSTLGAERNIQYF.

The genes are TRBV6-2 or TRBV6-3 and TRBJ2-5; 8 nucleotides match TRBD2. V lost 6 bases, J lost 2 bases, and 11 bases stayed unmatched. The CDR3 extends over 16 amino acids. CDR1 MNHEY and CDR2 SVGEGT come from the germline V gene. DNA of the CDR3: TGTGCCAGCAGCCGACGGGGCGGGGGGACTCAAGAGACCCAGTACTTC. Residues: CASSRRGGGTQETQYF.

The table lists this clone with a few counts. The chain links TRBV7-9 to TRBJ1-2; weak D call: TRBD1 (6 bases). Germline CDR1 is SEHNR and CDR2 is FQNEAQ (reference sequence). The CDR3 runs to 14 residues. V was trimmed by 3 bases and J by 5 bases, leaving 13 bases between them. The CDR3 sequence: CASSFGPQGYGYTF. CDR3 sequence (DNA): TGTGCCAGCAGCTTTGGGCCACAGGGATATGGCTACACCTTC.

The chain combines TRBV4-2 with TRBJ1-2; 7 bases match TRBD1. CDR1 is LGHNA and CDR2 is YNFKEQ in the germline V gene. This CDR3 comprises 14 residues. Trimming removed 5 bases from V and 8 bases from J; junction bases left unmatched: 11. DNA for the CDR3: TGTGCCAGCAGCTGGAAGGGGGCCCGGGAAGGCTACACCTTC. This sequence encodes CASSWKGAREGYTF.

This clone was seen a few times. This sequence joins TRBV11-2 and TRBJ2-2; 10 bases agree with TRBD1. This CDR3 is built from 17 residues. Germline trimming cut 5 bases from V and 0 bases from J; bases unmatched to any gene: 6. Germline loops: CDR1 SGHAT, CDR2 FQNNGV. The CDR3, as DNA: TGTGCCAGCAGCGTATGGACAGGGGGTACGAACACCGGGGAGCTGTTTTTT. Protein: CASSVWTGGTNTGELFF.

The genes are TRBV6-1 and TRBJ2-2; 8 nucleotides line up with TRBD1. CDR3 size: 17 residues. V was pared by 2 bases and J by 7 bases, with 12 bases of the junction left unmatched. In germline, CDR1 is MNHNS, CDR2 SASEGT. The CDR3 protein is CASSEFWQGARSGELFF. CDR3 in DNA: TGTGCCAGCAGTGAATTCTGGCAGGGGGCGCGAAGCGGGGAGCTGTTTTTT.

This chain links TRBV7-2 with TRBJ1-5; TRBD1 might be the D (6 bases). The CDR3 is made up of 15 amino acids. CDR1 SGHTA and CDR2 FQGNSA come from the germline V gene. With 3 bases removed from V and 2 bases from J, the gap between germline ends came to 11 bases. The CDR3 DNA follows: TGTGCCAGCAGCTTTGAAGAGGGGGGCAATCAGCCCCAGCATTTT. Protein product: CASSFEEGGNQPQHF.

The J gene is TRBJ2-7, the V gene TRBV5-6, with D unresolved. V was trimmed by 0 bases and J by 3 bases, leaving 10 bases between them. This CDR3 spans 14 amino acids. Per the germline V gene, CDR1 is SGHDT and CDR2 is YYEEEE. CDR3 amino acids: CASSLELNDYEQYF. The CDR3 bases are TGTGCCAGCAGCTTGGAGCTAAATGACTACGAGCAGTACTTC.

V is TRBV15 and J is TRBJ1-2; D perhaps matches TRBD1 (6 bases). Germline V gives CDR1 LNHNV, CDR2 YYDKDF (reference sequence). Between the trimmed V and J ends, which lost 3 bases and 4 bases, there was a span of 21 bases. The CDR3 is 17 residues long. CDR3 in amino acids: CATSRRGTGGGLYGYTF. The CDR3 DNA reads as TGTGCCACCAGCAGGAGAGGTACAGGCGGGGGCCTCTATGGCTACACCTTC.

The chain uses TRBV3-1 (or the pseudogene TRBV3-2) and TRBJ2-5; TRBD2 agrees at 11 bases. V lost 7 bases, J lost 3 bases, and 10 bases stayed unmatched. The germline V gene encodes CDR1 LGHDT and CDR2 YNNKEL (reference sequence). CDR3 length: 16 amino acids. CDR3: CASNPSGGSEKETQYF. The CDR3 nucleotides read TGTGCCAGCAACCCTAGCGGGGGGTCGGAGAAAGAGACCCAGTACTTC.

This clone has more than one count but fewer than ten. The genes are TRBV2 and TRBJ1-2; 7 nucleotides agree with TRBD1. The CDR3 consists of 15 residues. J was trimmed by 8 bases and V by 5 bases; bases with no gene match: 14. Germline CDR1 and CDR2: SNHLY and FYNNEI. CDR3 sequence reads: CASSFSADRMRGYTF. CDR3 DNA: TGTGCCAGCAGTTTTTCCGCGGACAGGATGAGGGGCTACACCTTC.

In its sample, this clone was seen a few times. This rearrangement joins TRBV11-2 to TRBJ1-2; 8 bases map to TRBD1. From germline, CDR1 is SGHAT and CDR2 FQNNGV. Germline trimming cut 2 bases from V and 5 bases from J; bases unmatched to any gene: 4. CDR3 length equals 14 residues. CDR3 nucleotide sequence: TGTGCCAGCAGCTTAAGGGACAGGCCTTATGGCTACACCTTC. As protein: CASSLRDRPYGYTF.

The CDR3 DNA is TGTGCCAGCAGTTTCCTTGGACAGGGACTTAATGGCTACACCTTC. Amino acid sequence: CASSFLGQGLNGYTF. The V call is TRBV6-5, the J call TRBJ1-2; TRBD1 matches at 8 bases. CDR1 and CDR2 (germline): MNHEY, SVGAGI. CDR3 length equals 15 residues. V lost 4 bases to trimming and J lost 6 bases; unmatched junction nucleotides: 10.

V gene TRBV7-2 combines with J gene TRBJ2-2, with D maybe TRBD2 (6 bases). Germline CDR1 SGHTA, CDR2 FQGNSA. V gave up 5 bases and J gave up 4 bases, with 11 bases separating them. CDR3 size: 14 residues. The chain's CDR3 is CASSPGLITGELFF. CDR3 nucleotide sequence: TGTGCCAGCAGCCCGGGACTTATCACCGGGGAGCTGTTTTTT.

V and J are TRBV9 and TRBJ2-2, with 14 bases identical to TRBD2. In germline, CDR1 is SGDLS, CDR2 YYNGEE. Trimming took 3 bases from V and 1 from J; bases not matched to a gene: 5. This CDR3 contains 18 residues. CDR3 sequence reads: CASSGGLAGGRNTGELFF. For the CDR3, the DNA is TGTGCCAGCAGCGGCGGACTAGCGGGGGGCCGGAACACCGGGGAGCTGTTTTTT.

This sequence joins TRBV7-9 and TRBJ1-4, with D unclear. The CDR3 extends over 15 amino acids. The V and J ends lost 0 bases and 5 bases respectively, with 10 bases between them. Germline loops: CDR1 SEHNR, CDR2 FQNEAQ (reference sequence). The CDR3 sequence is CASSLAVSLNEKLFF. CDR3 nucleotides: TGTGCCAGCAGCTTAGCTGTCAGTTTAAATGAAAAACTGTTTTTT. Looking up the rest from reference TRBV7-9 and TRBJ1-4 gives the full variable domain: DTGVSQNPRHKITKRGQNVTFRCDPISEHNRLYWYRQTLGQGPEFLTYFQNEAQLEKSRLLSDRFSAERPKGSFSTLEIQRTEQGDSAMYLCASSLAVSLNEKLFFGSGTQLSVL.